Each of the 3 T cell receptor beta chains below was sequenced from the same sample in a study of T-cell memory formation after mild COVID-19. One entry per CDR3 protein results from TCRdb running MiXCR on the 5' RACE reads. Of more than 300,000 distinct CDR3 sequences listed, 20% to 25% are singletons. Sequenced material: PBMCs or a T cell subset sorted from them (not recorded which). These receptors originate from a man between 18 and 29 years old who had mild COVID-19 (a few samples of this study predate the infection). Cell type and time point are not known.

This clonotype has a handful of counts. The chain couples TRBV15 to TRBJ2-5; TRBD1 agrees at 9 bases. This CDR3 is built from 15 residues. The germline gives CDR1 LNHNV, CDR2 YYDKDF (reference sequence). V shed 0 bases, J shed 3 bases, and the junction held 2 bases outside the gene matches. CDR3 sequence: CATSRDRTGEETQYF. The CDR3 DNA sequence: TGTGCCACCAGCAGAGATAGGACAGGGGAAGAGACCCAGTACTTC.

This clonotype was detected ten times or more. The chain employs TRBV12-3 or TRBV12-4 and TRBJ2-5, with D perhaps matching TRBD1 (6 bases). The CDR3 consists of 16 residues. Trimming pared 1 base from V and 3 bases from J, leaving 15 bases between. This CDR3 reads CASSLVLVAGEETQYF. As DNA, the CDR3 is TGTGCCAGCAGTTTAGTATTGGTGGCAGGGGAAGAGACCCAGTACTTC.

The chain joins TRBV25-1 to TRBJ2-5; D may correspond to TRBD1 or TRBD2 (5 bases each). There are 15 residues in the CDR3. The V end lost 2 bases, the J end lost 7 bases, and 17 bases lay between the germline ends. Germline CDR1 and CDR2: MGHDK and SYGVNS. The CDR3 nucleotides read TGTGCCAGCAGTGAAGGCGGGCTAGCTGGGGGGACCCAGTACTTC. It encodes CASSEGGLAGGTQYF.